Sequencing of this T cell receptor (beta chain) was carried out in a study of early T cells in non-severe SARS-CoV-2 infection. Study-wide results and limits: VDJdb matching favored anti-spike CD8 responses, missing private and CD4 specificities.

Each CDR3 protein gets one entry after TCRdb re-called the 5' RACE reads with MiXCR. This sample has about 59,000 distinct CDR3 sequences, with about 13% found just once. V lost 1 base to trimming and J lost 4 bases, with 14 bases between them. Germline-derived CDR1 and CDR2 are SGHTA and FQGNSA. This CDR3 is 16 amino acids long. Regarding this clonotype: Its target is unknown.

Sequenced material: whole blood, taken at baseline. The origin of this receptor is an adult who was a healthcare worker with PCR-confirmed SARS-CoV-2 infection or an uninfected control (not recorded which). This chain links TRBV7-2 with TRBJ2-1; D is unclear. CDR3 region: CASSLEVTFVYNEQFF. CDR3 DNA sequence: TGTGCCAGCAGCTTAGAAGTGACCTTTGTTTACAATGAGCAGTTCTTC.